This T cell receptor (beta chain) originates from a study of T cells in Graves' hyperthyroidism and ophthalmopathy. The CDR3 is 14 residues long. In germline, CDR1 is SGHRS, CDR2 YFSETQ. With regard to this clonotype: Germline is not matched at one junction end, which may reflect a read error.

Orbital computed tomography, thyroid ultrasound, serum thyroxine and TRAb, and clinical symptoms together informed the diagnoses. It was RNA transcripts that yielded the amplified TCR beta CDR3 regions. First-round RT-PCR targeting the TCR CDR3 was performed with the HTBI primer set. One entry per CDR3 protein results from TCRdb running MiXCR on the multiplex PCR reads. This table has 450,000 to 700,000 distinct CDR3 sequences, 46% appearing once. The chain links TRBV5-1 to TRBJ2-7; tentatively, D is TRBD1 (6 bases). Sequenced input: peripheral blood or thyroid tissue (not recorded which). The TCR sequence derives from an adult woman with Graves' disease, either hyperthyroidism or ophthalmopathy (not recorded which). This chain's CDR3 is CASSSTRDTGELYF. Here the CDR3 DNA reads TGCGCCAGCAGCAGCACTAGGGACACCGGGGAGCTGTACTTC.